These 25 T cell receptor beta chains came from one sample sequenced in a study of shared clonotypes between healthy human individuals. Assay used: immunoSEQ multiplex PCR; TCRdb lists only in-frame clones, some missing. The table records around 700,000 clones, 73% of them present only once. What was sequenced was memory CD4+ T cells sorted from blood. Regarding subset: CD45RA-negative fraction. These receptors came from a woman aged 25 to 45 in good health.

The rearrangement joins TRBV29-1 to TRBJ1-1, with TRBD1 matching over 10 bases. The junction had 14 bases not matched to a gene; V was cut back by 6 bases and J by 1 base. This CDR3 is 17 amino acids long. The germline V gene encodes CDR1 SQVTM and CDR2 ANQGSEA. The CDR3 sequence: CSVVLGDRGWGNTEAFF. CDR3 bases: TGCAGCGTCGTACTCGGGGACAGGGGTTGGGGGAACACTGAAGCTTTCTTT.

The V and J genes are TRBV2 and TRBJ2-6, with 10 bases aligning to TRBD1. J was trimmed by 2 bases and V by 6 bases; bases with no gene match: 1. Germline CDR1 reads SNHLY; CDR2 reads FYNNEI. There are 15 residues in the CDR3. The CDR3 coding sequence is TGTGCCAGCAGGGACAGGGGGACTGGGGCCAACGTCCTGACTTTC. This translates into CASRDRGTGANVLTF.

This clone was counted only a few times. This specimen includes other DNA sequences encoding the same CDR3. The chain uses TRBV9 and TRBJ1-2; 12 positions match TRBD1. CDR1 and CDR2 from the germline V gene are SGDLS and YYNGEE. The CDR3 spans 15 residues. J lost 2 bases, V lost 2 bases, and 1 base had no gene match. The CDR3: CASSVGTGGNYGYTF. The CDR3 region has the DNA TGTGCCAGCAGCGTCGGGACAGGGGGCAACTATGGCTACACCTTC. The full variable domain, its missing parts supplied by reference TRBV9 and TRBJ1-2, is DSGVTQTPKHLITATGQRVTLRCSPRSGDLSVYWYQQSLDQGLQFLIQYYNGEERAKGNILERFSAQQFPDLHSELNLSSLELGDSALYFCASSVGTGGNYGYTFGSGTRLTVV.

The chain has TRBV5-1 and TRBJ2-1; the match to TRBD2 covers 13 bases. Germline V gene sequence: CDR1 SGHRS, CDR2 YFSETQ. The junction had 8 bases not matched to a gene; V was cut back by 4 bases and J by 10 bases. The CDR3 sequence is 15 residues long. CDR3 bases: TGCGCCAGCAGCCTAGGGACTAGCGGGATATGGGAGCAGTTCTTC. Protein: CASSLGTSGIWEQFF.

This clone was counted a few times. The rearrangement uses TRBV6-1 and TRBJ1-4; D perhaps matches TRBD1 (5 bases). Germline-derived CDR1 and CDR2 are MNHNS and SASEGT. Deletions cut 10 bases from V and 3 bases from J, with 15 bases between. The CDR3 is 14 amino acids. CDR3 loop: CAIRMGVANEKLFF. CDR3 DNA sequence: TGTGCCATTCGTATGGGGGTGGCTAATGAAAAACTGTTTTTT.

In the case of this clone: Additional DNA sequences in this sample encode the identical CDR3. J is TRBJ1-1 and V is TRBV6-5; no definite D call. The CDR3 is made up of 12 amino acids. The germline CDR1 and CDR2 sequences are MNHEY and SVGAGI. V lost 6 bases, J lost 3 bases, and 8 bases lay in between. DNA of the CDR3: TGTGCCAGCAGAGGTCCGGACACTGAAGCTTTCTTT. Its translation is CASRGPDTEAFF.

The chain employs TRBV27 and TRBJ1-2; tentative D call: TRBD1 (5 bases). The CDR3 extends over 14 amino acids. V shed 5 bases and J shed 8 bases, with 18 bases lying between them. Germline-derived CDR1 and CDR2 are MNHEY and SMNVEV (reference sequence). This CDR3 is CASSPRTLVGGYTF. The CDR3 DNA is TGTGCCAGCAGTCCGCGGACACTAGTGGGGGGCTACACCTTC.

The chain employs TRBV28 and TRBJ1-1, with TRBD1 matching over 7 bases. Trimming took 4 bases from V and 4 from J; bases not matched to a gene: 6. The CDR3 runs to 14 residues. The germline gives CDR1 MDHEN, CDR2 SYDVKM. Here the CDR3 DNA reads TGTGCCAGCAGTTACCTCCAGGGGGGCACTGAAGCTTTCTTT. Translating it yields CASSYLQGGTEAFF.

V usage is TRBV28 and J usage is TRBJ1-5, with TRBD1 matching over 8 bases. The germline CDR1 and CDR2 sequences are MDHEN and SYDVKM. The CDR3 spans 18 residues. V was pared by 6 bases and J by 7 bases, with 20 bases of the junction left unmatched. CDR3 protein: CASRPRKSGTGASQPQHF. The DNA for the CDR3 is TGTGCCAGCAGGCCGCGAAAATCCGGGACAGGCGCCTCCCAGCCCCAGCATTTT.

The V gene is TRBV7-2, the J gene TRBJ1-1; tentative D call: TRBD1 (5 bases). Trimming took 1 base from V and 1 from J, leaving 10 bases between them. The V gene's germline CDR1 is SGHTA and CDR2 FQGNSA. The CDR3 consists of 15 residues. The CDR3, as DNA: TGTGCCAGCAGCTTAGGTAGGGGACGGAACACTGAAGCTTTCTTT. This translates into CASSLGRGRNTEAFF.

The table lists this clone with a count of one. This chain links TRBV21-1 with TRBJ2-5. TRBV21-1 constitutes a pseudogene. The CDR3 covers 17 residues. CDR3 loop: CASSKRWWGIVQETQYF. The CDR3 DNA reads as TGTGCCAGCAGCAAAAGGTGGTGGGGGATAGTACAAGAGACCCAGTACTTC.

This chain joins TRBV30 and TRBJ2-5; D remains unclear. The CDR3 has 11 residues. The germline V gene has CDR1 GTSNPN and CDR2 SVGIG (reference sequence). The V and J ends lost 5 bases and 5 bases respectively, with 9 bases between them. The CDR3 protein is CAWDLIETQYF. CDR3 nucleotide sequence: TGTGCCTGGGACCTTATTGAGACCCAGTACTTC.

This clone was observed a few times. The chain joins TRBV10-1 to TRBJ2-1, with 8 bases lining up with TRBD2. The CDR3 loop spans 14 amino acids. Germline CDR1 is WNHNN and CDR2 is SYGVQD (reference sequence). J was trimmed by 5 bases and V by 2 bases; bases with no gene match: 2. CDR3 nucleotide sequence: TGCGCCAGCAGTGAGAGTAGCGGGAACAATGAGCAGTTCTTC. This translates into CASSESSGNNEQFF.

This clone has only a few counts. This may stem from a read error, because a much larger clone lies one nucleotide away. This chain joins TRBV2 and TRBJ2-7; D call uncertain. V was clipped by 3 bases and J by 3 bases, with 3 bases between them. The CDR3 length is 11 residues. CDR1 and CDR2 from the germline V gene are SNHLY and FYNNEI. This CDR3 reads CASSDYYEQYF. The CDR3 DNA sequence: TGTGCCAGCAGTGACTACTACGAGCAGTACTTC.

The V gene is TRBV5-4, the J gene TRBJ2-7, with TRBD2 as a possible D gene (6 bases). CDR3 size: 13 residues. The V end lost 4 bases, the J end lost 3 bases, and 11 bases lay between the germline ends. Germline CDR1 and CDR2: SGHNT and YYREEE (reference sequence). This CDR3 is CASSPPGDYEQYF. The CDR3 DNA reads TGTGCCAGCAGCCCACCGGGGGACTACGAGCAGTACTTC.

This clone was recorded only once. The rearrangement links TRBV13 to TRBJ2-7; no clear D gene. V was pared by 5 bases and J by 7 bases, with 15 bases between. The CDR3 totals 13 residues. The germline V gene has CDR1 PRHDT and CDR2 FYEKMQ (reference sequence). The CDR3 DNA is TGTGCCAGCAGCGGACGACTGGTGGGAGAGCAGTACTTC. It translates to CASSGRLVGEQYF.

This chain joins TRBV19 and TRBJ2-1; D perhaps matches TRBD1 (6 bases). The germline V and J ends were trimmed by 9 bases and 2 bases, with 11 bases remaining between them. CDR3 length equals 13 residues. Germline CDR1 is LNHDA and CDR2 is SQIVND (reference sequence). The CDR3 nucleotides read TGTGCCAGCAGGGACACCACCTACAATGAGCAGTTCTTC. It yields the protein CASRDTTYNEQFF.

The V gene is TRBV11-2, the J gene TRBJ2-7; TRBD2 is a possible D gene (5 bases). Deletions cut 5 bases from V and 0 bases from J, with 8 bases between. Germline V CDR1 and CDR2: SGHAT, FQNNGV. The CDR3 spans 13 residues. The CDR3 region is CASSPRVSYEQYF. The CDR3 DNA sequence: TGTGCCAGCAGCCCGCGGGTCTCCTACGAGCAGTACTTC.

The chain employs TRBV10-1 and TRBJ2-1; D gene unclear. V was clipped by 0 bases and J by 9 bases, with 9 bases between them. The CDR3 has 13 residues. Germline V gene sequence: CDR1 WNHNN, CDR2 SYGVQD (reference sequence). The CDR3 sequence: CASSESWDGEQFF. In DNA, the CDR3 is TGCGCCAGCAGTGAGTCTTGGGATGGTGAGCAGTTCTTC.

The rearrangement links TRBV7-8 to TRBJ2-7, with 9 bases fitting TRBD2. V trimming: 5 bases; J trimming: 6 bases; junction bases outside the gene matches: 14. This CDR3 region has 16 residues. Looked up from germline, CDR1 is SGHVS and CDR2 is FQNEAQ. The CDR3 region is CASSPRRGLAPSEQYF. CDR3 nucleotide sequence: TGTGCCAGCAGCCCGCGTCGGGGACTAGCACCCTCCGAGCAGTACTTC.

V gene TRBV6-1 combines with J gene TRBJ1-5; weak D call: TRBD1 (5 bases). V dropped 4 bases and J dropped 4 bases, with 11 bases sitting between them. The CDR3 runs 14 residues. The germline V gene has CDR1 MNHNS and CDR2 SASEGT. CDR3: CASSASGGNQPQHF. CDR3 in DNA: TGTGCCAGCAGTGCTTCCGGGGGGAATCAGCCCCAGCATTTT.

V and J are TRBV7-8 and TRBJ2-7, with D perhaps TRBD2 (6 bases). The CDR3 is 15 amino acids. Germline CDR1 reads SGHVS; CDR2 reads FQNEAQ. Trimming removed 2 bases from V and 5 bases from J, with 16 bases in between. CDR3 sequence (DNA): TGTGCCAGCAGCTTACAGCGGGTGAGGAGTAACGAGCAGTACTTC. Amino acids: CASSLQRVRSNEQYF.

This chain joins TRBV28 and TRBJ1-4; 7 bases are shared with TRBD1. With V trimmed by 3 bases and J by 4 bases, 14 bases remained unmatched. Per the germline V gene, CDR1 is MDHEN and CDR2 is SYDVKM. The CDR3 spans 18 residues. CDR3 in DNA: TGTGCCAGCAGTTTGATTGGGACAGCGACTTCCCTTAATGAAAAACTGTTTTTT. Its translation is CASSLIGTATSLNEKLFF. The full variable domain, in which reference TRBV28 and TRBJ1-4 provide the parts outside the CDR3, is DVKVTQSSRYLVKRTGEKVFLECVQDMDHENMFWYRQDPGLGLRLIYFSYDVKMKEKGDIPEGYSVSREKKERFSLILESASTNQTSMYLCASSLIGTATSLNEKLFFGSGTQLSVL.

The sample holds one count of this clone. The chain is built from TRBV28 and TRBJ1-1; TRBD1 matches at 7 bases. CDR3 size: 14 residues. Germline CDR1 and CDR2: MDHEN and SYDVKM. V shed 3 bases and J 1 base; nucleotides not matched to a gene: 2. This chain's CDR3 is CASSLGQQNTEAFF. DNA of the CDR3: TGTGCCAGCAGTTTGGGACAGCAGAACACTGAAGCTTTCTTT.

The chain recombines TRBV27 with TRBJ2-7; TRBD2 aligns across 13 bases. The germline V gene has CDR1 MNHEY and CDR2 SMNVEV (reference sequence). The CDR3 runs 17 residues. V shed 4 bases and J 0 bases; nucleotides not matched to a gene: 6. The DNA of the CDR3 is TGTGCCAGCAGTTCCCTGTGGACTAGCGGGAGCTCCTACGAGCAGTACTTC. Amino acid sequence: CASSSLWTSGSSYEQYF.